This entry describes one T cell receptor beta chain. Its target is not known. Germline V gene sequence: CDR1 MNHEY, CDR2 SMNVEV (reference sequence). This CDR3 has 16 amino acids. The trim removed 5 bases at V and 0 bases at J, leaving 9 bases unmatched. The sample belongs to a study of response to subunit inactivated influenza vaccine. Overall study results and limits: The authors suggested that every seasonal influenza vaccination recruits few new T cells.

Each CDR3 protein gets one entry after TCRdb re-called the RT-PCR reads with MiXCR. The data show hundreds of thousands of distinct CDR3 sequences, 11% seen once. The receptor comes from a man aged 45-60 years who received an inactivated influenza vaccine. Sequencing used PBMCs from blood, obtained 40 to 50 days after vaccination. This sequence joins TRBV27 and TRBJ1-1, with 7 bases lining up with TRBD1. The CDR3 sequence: CASSTRGGLMNTEAFF. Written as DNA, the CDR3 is TGTGCCAGCAGTACCCGAGGGGGCCTGATGAACACTGAAGCTTTCTTT.